This paragraph reports one T cell receptor beta chain. The target antigen is unknown. Time point denoted: late sampling 161 to 241 days after vaccination in a few convalescent patients. The treatment: roughly 10-day PBMC culture with coronavirus spike peptide pools or control peptides (ViraFEST assay). This CDR3 has 16 residues. The germline V gene has CDR1 MNHEY and CDR2 SMNVEV (reference sequence). The V gene end was trimmed by 5 bases and the J gene end by 3 bases; junction bases not matched to a gene: 8. Sequenced with the Oncomine TCR Beta short-read assay was DNA taken from cultured CD4+ T cells. MiXCR, run by TCRdb on the PCR reads, gives a single entry per CDR3 protein. The table includes 20,000 to 30,000 distinct CDR3 sequences, more than 25% detected once. This sample was taken from a study of vaccination and CD4 T cells after COVID-19. General study findings and limits: In convalescent patients, 304 of 307 vaccine-specific clones were spike mono-reactive.

The rearrangement uses TRBV27 and TRBJ2-2; TRBD2 agrees at 8 bases. This sample comprised CD4+ T cells from blood, cultured in vitro, obtained about 7 months after SARS-CoV-2 vaccination. The TCR comes from a human donor who had recovered from COVID-19. CDR3 sequence (DNA): TGTGCCAGCAGTCTTAACGGGGGGGTGGACACCGGGGAGCTGTTTTTT. It specifies CASSLNGGVDTGELFF.